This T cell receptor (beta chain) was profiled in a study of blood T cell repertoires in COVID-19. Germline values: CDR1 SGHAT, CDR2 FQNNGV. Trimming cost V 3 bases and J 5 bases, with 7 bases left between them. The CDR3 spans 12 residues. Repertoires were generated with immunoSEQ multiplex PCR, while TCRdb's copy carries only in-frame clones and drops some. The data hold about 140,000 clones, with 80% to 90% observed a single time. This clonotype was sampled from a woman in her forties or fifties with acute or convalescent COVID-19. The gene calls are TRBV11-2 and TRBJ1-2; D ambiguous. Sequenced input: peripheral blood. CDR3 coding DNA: TGTGCCAGCAGCTTTGTTCATTATGGCTACACCTTC. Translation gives CASSFVHYGYTF.